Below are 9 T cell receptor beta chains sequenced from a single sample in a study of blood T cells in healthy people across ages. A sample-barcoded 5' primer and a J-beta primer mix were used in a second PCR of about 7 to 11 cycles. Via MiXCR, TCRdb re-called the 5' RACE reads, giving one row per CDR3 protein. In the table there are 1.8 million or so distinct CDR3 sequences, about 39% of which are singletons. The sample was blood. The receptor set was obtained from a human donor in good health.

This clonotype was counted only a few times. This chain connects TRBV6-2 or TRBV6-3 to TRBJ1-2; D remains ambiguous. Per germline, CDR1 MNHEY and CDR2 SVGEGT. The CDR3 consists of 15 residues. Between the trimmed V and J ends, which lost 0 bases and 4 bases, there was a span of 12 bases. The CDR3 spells CASSYSGPGGYGYTF. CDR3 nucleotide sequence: TGTGCCAGCAGTTACTCGGGCCCCGGCGGCTATGGCTACACCTTC.

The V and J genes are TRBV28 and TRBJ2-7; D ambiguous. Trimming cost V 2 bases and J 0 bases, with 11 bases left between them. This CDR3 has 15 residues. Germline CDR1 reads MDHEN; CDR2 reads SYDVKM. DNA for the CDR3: TGTGCCAGCAGTTTAGGAGCAGAGAGCTCCTACGAGCAGTACTTC. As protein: CASSLGAESSYEQYF.

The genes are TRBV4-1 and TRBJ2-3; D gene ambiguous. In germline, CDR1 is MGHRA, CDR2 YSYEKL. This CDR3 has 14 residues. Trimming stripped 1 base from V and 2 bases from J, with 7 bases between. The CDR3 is CASSQATPTDTQYF. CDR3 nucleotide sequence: TGCGCCAGCAGCCAAGCTACTCCCACAGATACGCAGTATTTT.

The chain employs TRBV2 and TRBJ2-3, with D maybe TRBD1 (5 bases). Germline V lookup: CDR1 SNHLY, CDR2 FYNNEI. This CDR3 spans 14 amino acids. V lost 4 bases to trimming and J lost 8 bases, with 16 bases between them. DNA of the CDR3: TGTGCCAGCAGTGGGGGCTGGGGCTCGGGTACGCAGTATTTT. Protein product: CASSGGWGSGTQYF.

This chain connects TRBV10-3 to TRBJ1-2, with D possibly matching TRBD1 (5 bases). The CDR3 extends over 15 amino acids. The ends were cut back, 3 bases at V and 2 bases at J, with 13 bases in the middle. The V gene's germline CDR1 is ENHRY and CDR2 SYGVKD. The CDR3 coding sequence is TGTGCCATCAGTGAAGGGCAGGGTGGCAACTATGGCTACACCTTC. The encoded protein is CAISEGQGGNYGYTF.

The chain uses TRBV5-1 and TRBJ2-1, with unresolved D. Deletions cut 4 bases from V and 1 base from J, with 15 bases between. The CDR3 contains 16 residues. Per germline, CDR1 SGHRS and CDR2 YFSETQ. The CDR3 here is CASSAVAPPSYNEQFF. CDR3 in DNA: TGCGCCAGCAGCGCCGTGGCCCCCCCATCCTACAATGAGCAGTTCTTC.

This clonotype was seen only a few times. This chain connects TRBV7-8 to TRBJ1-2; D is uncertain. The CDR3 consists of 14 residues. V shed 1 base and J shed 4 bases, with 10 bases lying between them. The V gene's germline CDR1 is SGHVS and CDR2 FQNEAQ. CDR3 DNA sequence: TGTGCCAGCAGCTTAGGCTTGCAAATCTATGGCTACACCTTC. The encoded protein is CASSLGLQIYGYTF. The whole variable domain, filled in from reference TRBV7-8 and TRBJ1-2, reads GAGVSQSPRYKVAKRGQDVALRCDPISGHVSLFWYQQALGQGPEFLTYFQNEAQLDKSGLPSDRFFAERPEGSVSTLKIQRTQQEDSAVYLCASSLGLQIYGYTFGSGTRLTVV.

The CDR3 region is CASSPGLEAGALQETQYF. The CDR3 nucleotides read TGCGCCAGCAGCCCAGGCCTCGAAGCGGGGGCCCTCCAAGAGACCCAGTACTTC. The chain has TRBV4-3 and TRBJ2-5; 8 bases fit TRBD2. The CDR3 is made up of 18 amino acids. V trimming: 4 bases; J trimming: 1 base; junction bases outside the gene matches: 14. CDR1 is LGHNA, CDR2 YSLEER, per germline.

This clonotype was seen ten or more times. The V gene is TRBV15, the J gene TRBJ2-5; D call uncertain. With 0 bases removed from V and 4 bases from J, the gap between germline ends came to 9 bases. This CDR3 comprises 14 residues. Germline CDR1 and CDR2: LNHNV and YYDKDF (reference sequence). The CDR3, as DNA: TGTGCCACCAGCAGAGAGTCAAGAGGAGAGACCCAGTACTTC. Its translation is CATSRESRGETQYF.